A selection of T cell receptor beta chains follows, all from one sample in a study of blood T cell repertoires in COVID-19. TCRdb keeps only in-frame clones here, not all; method: immunoSEQ multiplex PCR. The table has 400,000 to 550,000 clones, roughly 90% seen once; the top ten hold 4% to 5.5%. Sequencing was carried out using peripheral blood. The receptors were gathered from a woman under 40 with acute or convalescent COVID-19. Each CDR3 is given with its conserved first and last residue. The D gene is left open where the match is weak. Rows give clone size only sometimes, using once, few, many, or a class for an expanded clone.

abundance: NA; d_gene: NA; len: 12; v_gene: TRBV30; j_gene: TRBJ1-2; CDR3nt: TGTGCCTGGAGTGTGGCCCTCTATGGCTACACCTTC; CDR3aa: CAWSVALYGYTF
abundance: NA; d_gene: NA; len: 12; v_gene: TRBV12-5; j_gene: TRBJ2-1; CDR3nt: TGTGCTAGTGGTTTGCGGTCGAATGAGCAGTTCTTC; CDR3aa: CASGLRSNEQFF
abundance: NA; d_gene: TRBD1; len: 18; v_gene: TRBV6-1; j_gene: TRBJ2-4; CDR3nt: TGTGCCAGCAGTGGCTCCGCCCAGGTACAGGGGCTGAAAAACATTCAGTACTTC; CDR3aa: CASSGSAQVQGLKNIQYF
abundance: NA; d_gene: NA; len: 16; v_gene: TRBV5-1; j_gene: TRBJ1-3; CDR3nt: TGCGCCAGCAGCTTGGGAGAGGGCTACTCTGGAAACACCATATATTTT; CDR3aa: CASSLGEGYSGNTIYF
abundance: NA; d_gene: NA; len: 18; v_gene: TRBV2; j_gene: TRBJ2-7; CDR3nt: TGTGCCAGCAGTGAAATGTGGGGGGGCGACAAGAGCTCCTACGAGCAGTACTTC; CDR3aa: CASSEMWGGDKSSYEQYF
abundance: NA; d_gene: NA; len: 14; v_gene: TRBV6-5; j_gene: TRBJ2-7; CDR3nt: TGTGCCAGCAGTTACTCTATTTCGGGGAGCGAGCAGTACTTC; CDR3aa: CASSYSISGSEQYF
abundance: NA; d_gene: TRBD1; len: 14; v_gene: TRBV2; j_gene: TRBJ2-2; CDR3nt: TGTGCCAGCAACGGGGACAGGGCCACCGGGGAGCTGTTTTTT; CDR3aa: CASNGDRATGELFF
abundance: NA; d_gene: NA; len: 13; v_gene: TRBV10-1; j_gene: TRBJ2-3; CDR3nt: TGCGCCAGCAGTGACTTTTACACAGATACGCAGTATTTT; CDR3aa: CASSDFYTDTQYF
abundance: NA; d_gene: TRBD1; len: 13; v_gene: TRBV27; j_gene: TRBJ2-5; CDR3nt: TGTGCCACTACCGACAGGGGAGGAGAGACCCAGTACTTC; CDR3aa: CATTDRGGETQYF
abundance: few; d_gene: NA; len: 14; v_gene: TRBV2; j_gene: TRBJ1-2; CDR3nt: TGTGCCAGCAGTGAAGGACAAGGGAGCTATGGCTACACCTTC; CDR3aa: CASSEGQGSYGYTF
abundance: NA; d_gene: TRBD1; len: 17; v_gene: TRBV2; j_gene: TRBJ2-6; CDR3nt: TGTGCCAGCAGTGCATGGACAGGGGGCGGCGGGGCCAACGTCCTGACTTTC; CDR3aa: CASSAWTGGGGANVLTF
abundance: NA; d_gene: NA; len: 18; v_gene: TRBV19; j_gene: TRBJ2-1; CDR3nt: TGTGCCAGCCCCCCCCTCTCCAGGGGTTGGGGCTCCTACAATGAGCAGTTCTTC; CDR3aa: CASPPLSRGWGSYNEQFF
abundance: NA; d_gene: NA; len: 15; v_gene: TRBV3-1/TRBV3-2; j_gene: TRBJ1-2; CDR3nt: TGTGCCAGCAGCCAGGCCGGAGATATTAACTATGGCTACACCTTC; CDR3aa: CASSQAGDINYGYTF
abundance: once; d_gene: TRBD1; len: 17; v_gene: TRBV2; j_gene: TRBJ2-4; CDR3nt: TGTGCCAGCAGTCATACCGGGACAGGGCTAACCAAAAACATTCAGTACTTC; CDR3aa: CASSHTGTGLTKNIQYF
abundance: NA; d_gene: NA; len: 12; v_gene: TRBV25-1; j_gene: TRBJ1-3; CDR3nt: TGTGCCAGCAGTCCACAGGGAAACACCATATATTTT; CDR3aa: CASSPQGNTIYF